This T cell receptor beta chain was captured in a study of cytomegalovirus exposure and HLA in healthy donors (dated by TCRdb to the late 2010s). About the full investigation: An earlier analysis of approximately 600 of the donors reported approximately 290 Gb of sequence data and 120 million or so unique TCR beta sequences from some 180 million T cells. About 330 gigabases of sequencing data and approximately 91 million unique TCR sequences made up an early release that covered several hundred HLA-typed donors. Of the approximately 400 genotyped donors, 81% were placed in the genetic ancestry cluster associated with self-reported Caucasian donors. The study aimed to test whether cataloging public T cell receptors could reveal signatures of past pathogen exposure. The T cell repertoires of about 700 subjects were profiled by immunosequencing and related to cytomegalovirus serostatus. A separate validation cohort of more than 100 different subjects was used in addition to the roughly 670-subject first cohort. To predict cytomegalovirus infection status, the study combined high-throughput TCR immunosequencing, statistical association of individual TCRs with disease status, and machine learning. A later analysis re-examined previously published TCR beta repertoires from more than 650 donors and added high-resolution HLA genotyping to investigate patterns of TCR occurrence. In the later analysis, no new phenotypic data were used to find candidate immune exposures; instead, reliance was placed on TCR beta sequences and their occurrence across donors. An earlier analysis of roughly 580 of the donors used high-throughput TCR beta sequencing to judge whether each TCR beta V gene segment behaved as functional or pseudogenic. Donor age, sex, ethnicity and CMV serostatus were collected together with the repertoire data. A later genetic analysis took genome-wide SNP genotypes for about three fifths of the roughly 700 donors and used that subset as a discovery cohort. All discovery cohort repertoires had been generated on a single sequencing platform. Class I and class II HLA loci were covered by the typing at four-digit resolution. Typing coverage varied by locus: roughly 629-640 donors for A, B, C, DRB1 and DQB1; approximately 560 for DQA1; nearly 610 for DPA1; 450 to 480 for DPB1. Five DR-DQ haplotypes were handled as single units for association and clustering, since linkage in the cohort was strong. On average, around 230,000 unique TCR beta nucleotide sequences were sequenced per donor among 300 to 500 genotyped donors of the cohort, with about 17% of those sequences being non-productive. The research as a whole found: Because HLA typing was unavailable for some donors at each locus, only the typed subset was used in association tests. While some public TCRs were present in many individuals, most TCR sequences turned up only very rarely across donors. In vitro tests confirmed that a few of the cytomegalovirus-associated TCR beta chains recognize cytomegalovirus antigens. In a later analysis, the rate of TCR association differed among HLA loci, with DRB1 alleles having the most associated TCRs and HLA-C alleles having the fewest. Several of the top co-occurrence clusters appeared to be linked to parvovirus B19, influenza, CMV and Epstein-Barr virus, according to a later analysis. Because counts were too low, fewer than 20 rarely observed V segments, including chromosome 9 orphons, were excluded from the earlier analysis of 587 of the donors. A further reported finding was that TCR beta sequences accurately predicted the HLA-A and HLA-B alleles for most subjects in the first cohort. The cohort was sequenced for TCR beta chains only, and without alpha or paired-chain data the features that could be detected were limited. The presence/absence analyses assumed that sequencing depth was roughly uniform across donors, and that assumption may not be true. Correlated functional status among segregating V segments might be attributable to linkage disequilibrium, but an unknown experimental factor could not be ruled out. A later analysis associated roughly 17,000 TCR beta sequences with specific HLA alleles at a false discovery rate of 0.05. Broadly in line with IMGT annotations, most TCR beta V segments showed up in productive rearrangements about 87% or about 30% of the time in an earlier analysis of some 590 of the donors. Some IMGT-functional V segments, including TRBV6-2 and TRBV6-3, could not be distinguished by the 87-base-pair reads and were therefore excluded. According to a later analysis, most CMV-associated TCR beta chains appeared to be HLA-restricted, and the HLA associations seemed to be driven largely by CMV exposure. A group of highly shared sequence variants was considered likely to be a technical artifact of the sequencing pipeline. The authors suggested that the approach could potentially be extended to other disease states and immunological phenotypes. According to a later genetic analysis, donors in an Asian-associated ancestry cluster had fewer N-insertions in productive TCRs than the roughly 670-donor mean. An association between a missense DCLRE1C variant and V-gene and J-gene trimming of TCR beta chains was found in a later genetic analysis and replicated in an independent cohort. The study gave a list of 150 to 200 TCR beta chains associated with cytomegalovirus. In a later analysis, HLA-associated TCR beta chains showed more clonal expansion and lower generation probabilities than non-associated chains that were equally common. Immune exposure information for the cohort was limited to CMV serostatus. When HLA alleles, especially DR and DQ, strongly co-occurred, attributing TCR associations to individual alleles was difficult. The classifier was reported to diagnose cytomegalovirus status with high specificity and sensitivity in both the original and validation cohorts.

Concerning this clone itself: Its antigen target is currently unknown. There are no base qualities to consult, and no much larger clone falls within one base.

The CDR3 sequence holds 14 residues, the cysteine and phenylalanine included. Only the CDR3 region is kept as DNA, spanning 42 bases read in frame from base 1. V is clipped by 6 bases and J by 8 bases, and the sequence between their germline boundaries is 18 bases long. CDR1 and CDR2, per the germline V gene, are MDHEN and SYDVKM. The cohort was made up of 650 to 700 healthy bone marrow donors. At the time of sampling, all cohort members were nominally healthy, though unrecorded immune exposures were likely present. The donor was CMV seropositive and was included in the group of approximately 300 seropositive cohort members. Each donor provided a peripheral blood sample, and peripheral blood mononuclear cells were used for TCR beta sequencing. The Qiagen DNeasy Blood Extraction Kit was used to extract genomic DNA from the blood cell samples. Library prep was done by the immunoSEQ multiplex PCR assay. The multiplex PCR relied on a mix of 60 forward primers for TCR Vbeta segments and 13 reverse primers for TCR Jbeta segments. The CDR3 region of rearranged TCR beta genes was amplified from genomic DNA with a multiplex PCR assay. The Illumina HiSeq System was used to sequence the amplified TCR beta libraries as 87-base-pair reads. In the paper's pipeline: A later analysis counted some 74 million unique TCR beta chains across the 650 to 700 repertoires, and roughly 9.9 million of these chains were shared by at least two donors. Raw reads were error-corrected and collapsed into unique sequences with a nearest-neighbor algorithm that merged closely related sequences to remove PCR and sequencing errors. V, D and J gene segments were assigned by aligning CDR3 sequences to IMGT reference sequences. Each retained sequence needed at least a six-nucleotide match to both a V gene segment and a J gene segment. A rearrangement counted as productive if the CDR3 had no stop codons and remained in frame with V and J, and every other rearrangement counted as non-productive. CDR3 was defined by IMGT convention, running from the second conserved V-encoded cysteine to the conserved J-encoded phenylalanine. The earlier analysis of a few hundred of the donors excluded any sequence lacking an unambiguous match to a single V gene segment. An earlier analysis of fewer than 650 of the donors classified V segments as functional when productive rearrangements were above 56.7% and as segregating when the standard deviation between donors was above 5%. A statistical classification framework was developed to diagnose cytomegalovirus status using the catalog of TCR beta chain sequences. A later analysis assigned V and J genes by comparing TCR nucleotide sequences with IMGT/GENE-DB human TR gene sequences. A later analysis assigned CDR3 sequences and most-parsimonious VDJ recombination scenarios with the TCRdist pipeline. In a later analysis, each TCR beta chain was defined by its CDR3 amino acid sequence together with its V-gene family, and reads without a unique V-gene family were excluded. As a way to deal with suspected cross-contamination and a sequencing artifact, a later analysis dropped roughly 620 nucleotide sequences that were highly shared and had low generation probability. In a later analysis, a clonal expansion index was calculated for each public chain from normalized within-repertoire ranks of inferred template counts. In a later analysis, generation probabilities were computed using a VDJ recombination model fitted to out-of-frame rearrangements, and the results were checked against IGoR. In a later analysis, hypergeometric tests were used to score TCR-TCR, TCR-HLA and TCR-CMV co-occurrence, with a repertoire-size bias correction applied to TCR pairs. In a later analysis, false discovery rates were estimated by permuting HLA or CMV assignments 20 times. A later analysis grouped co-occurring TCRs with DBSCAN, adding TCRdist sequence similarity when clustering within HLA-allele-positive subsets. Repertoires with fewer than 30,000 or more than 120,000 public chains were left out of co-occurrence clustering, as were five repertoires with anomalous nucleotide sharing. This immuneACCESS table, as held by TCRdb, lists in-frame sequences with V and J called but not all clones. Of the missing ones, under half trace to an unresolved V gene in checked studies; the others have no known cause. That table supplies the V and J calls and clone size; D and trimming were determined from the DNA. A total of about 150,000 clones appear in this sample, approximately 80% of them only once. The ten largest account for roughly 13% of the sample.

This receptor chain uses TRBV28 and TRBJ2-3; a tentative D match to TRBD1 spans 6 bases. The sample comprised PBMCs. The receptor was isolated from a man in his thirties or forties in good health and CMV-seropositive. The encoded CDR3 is CASSVQGSAATQYF. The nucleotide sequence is TGTGCCAGCAGCGTACAGGGTAGTGCAGCTACGCAGTATTTT.